The T cell receptor (beta chain) described here comes from a study of shared clonotypes between healthy human individuals. On the study more broadly: Each donor's CD8 memory used one plate, CD8 naive two, each CD4 subset three.

Produced via immunoSEQ multiplex PCR; TCRdb's table is partial and in-frame only. This sample yields some 1,900,000 clones, of which about 94% are seen a single time; 1.2% belongs to the top ten. The V segment lost 1 base and the J segment 8 bases; nucleotides outside the gene matches: 7. The CDR3 extends over 15 amino acids. Germline V gene sequence: CDR1 SNHLY, CDR2 FYNNEI. Terminally differentiated effector memory CD45RA+ cells were left out of the naive CD8 fraction, which was CD45RO-negative and positively selected for CCR7. The chain links TRBV2 to TRBJ2-1; 8 positions match TRBD2. This receptor was identified in a man younger than 35 in good health. The sample taken for sequencing was naive CD8+ T cells sorted from blood. The CDR3 sequence is CASSEVVAGSDEQFF. DNA for the CDR3: TGTGCCAGCAGTGAAGTGGTAGCGGGATCGGATGAGCAGTTCTTC.